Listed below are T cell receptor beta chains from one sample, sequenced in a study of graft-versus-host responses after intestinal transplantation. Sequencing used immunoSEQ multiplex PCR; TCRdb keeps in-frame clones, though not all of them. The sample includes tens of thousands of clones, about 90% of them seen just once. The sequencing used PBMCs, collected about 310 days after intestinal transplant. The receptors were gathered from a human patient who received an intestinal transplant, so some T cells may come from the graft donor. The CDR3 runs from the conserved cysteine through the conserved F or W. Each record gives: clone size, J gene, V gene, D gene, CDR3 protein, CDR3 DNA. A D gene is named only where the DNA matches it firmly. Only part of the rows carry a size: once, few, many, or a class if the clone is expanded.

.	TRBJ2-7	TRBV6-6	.	CASTWDNGKYEQYF	TGTGCCAGCACCTGGGACAACGGAAAATACGAGCAGTACTTC
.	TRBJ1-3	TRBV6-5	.	CASSPVISGNTIYF	TGTGCCAGCAGCCCCGTCATCTCTGGAAACACCATATATTTT
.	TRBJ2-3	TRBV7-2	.	CASSLVLLVDGDTQYF	TGTGCCAGCAGCCTAGTCCTCCTCGTAGATGGAGATACGCAGTATTTT
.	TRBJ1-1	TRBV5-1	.	CASSRIDPNTEAFF	TGCGCCAGCAGCCGTATTGACCCGAACACTGAAGCTTTCTTT
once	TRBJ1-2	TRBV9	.	CASSVGPVVYGYTF	TGTGCCAGCAGCGTAGGGCCAGTCGTCTATGGCTACACCTTC
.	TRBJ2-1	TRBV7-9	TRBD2	CASSSTSGYDNEQFF	TGTGCCAGCAGCTCGACTAGCGGTTACGACAATGAGCAGTTCTTC
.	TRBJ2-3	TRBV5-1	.	CASSLVSVATDTQYF	TGCGCCAGCAGCTTGGTGTCCGTGGCCACAGATACGCAGTATTTT
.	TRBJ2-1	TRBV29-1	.	CSVESGLTNEQFF	TGCAGCGTTGAAAGTGGGCTGACTAATGAGCAGTTCTTC
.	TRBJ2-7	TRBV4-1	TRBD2	CASSQVISGGTASLEQYF	TGCGCCAGCAGCCAAGTGATCAGCGGGGGGACCGCCTCCCTCGAGCAGTACTTC
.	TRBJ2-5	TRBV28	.	CASSPSVWETQYF	TGTGCCAGCAGTCCCAGTGTCTGGGAGACCCAGTACTTC
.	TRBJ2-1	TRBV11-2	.	CASSSGSYNEQFF	TGTGCCAGCAGCTCAGGGTCCTACAATGAGCAGTTCTTC
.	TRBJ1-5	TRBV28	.	CASSLYGINQPQHF	TGTGCCAGCAGTTTATACGGGATCAATCAGCCCCAGCATTTT
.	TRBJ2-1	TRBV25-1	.	CASTTPWDEQFF	TGTGCCAGCACCACCCCCTGGGATGAGCAGTTCTTC
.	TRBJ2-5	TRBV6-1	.	CASSELRETQYF	TGTGCCAGCAGTGAGCTTAGGGAGACCCAGTACTTC
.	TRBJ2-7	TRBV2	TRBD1	CASSEGTGNYEQYF	TGTGCCAGCAGTGAGGGGACAGGGAACTACGAGCAGTACTTC
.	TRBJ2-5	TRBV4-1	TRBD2	CASSQDPLADETQYF	TGCGCCAGCAGCCAAGATCCACTAGCGGACGAGACCCAGTACTTC
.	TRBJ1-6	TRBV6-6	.	CASSYRSGDSPLHF	TGTGCCAGCAGTTACCGCTCTGGGGATTCACCCCTCCACTTT
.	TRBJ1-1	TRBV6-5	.	CASSYRRGTEAFF	TGTGCCAGCAGTTACCGAAGGGGCACTGAAGCTTTCTTT
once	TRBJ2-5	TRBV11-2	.	CASSLAEGETQYF	TGTGCCAGCAGCTTAGCTGAGGGAGAGACCCAGTACTTC
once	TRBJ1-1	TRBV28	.	CASSFGERAAFF	TGTGCCAGCAGTTTTGGAGAGAGGGCAGCTTTCTTT
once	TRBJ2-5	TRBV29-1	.	CSVSGLAGETQYF	TGCAGCGTTTCCGGCCTTGCGGGAGAGACCCAGTACTTC
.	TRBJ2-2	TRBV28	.	CASSSNRAGVEVGELFF	TGTGCCAGCAGTTCAAATCGGGCAGGGGTGGAGGTCGGGGAGCTGTTTTTT
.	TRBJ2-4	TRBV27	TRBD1	CASSIRGQGAKNIQYF	TGTGCCAGCAGTATCAGGGGGCAAGGGGCCAAAAACATTCAGTACTTC
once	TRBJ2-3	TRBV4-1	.	CASSRQQTVTGIEDTDTQYF	TGCGCCAGCAGCCGACAACAGACCGTTACAGGGATCGAGGACACAGATACGCAGTATTTT
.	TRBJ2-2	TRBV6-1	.	CASSWTGSGELFF	TGTGCCAGCAGTTGGACTGGGTCCGGGGAGCTGTTTTTT
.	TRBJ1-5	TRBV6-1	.	CASSEAGGGNQPQHF	TGTGCCAGCAGTGAAGCGGGGGGGGGCAATCAGCCCCAGCATTTT
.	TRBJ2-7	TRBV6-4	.	CASSDSMGAEQYF	TGTGCCAGCAGTGACTCGATGGGTGCCGAGCAGTACTTC
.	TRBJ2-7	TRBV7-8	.	CASSFLLYTYEQYF	TGTGCCAGCAGCTTTTTGCTCTATACCTACGAGCAGTACTTC
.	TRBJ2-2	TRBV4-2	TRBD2	CASSQDNLAGGAGTGELFF	TGTGCCAGCAGCCAAGATAATCTAGCGGGCGGGGCGGGCACCGGGGAGCTGTTTTTT
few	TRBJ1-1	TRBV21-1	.	CASSKGTNTEAFF	TGTGCCAGCAGCAAAGGGACAAACACTGAAGCTTTCTTT
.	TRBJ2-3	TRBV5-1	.	CASSLQGTDTQYF	TGCGCCAGCAGCTTACAGGGCACAGATACGCAGTATTTT
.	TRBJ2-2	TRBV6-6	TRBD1	CASSSGTGGDGELFF	TGTGCCAGCAGTTCCGGGACAGGGGGAGACGGGGAGCTGTTTTTT
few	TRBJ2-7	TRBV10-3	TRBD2	CAIRGLAGRPFEQYF	TGTGCCATCAGGGGACTAGCGGGTCGTCCTTTCGAGCAGTACTTC
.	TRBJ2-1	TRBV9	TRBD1	CASSVTGENIDEQFF	TGTGCCAGCAGCGTCACAGGGGAAAATATTGATGAGCAGTTCTTC
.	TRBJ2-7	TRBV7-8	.	CASSPESEQYF	TGTGCCAGCAGCCCGGAGAGCGAGCAGTACTTC
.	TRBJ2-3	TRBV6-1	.	CASNDKGAPYTQYF	TGTGCCAGCAATGATAAGGGTGCCCCTTATACGCAGTATTTT
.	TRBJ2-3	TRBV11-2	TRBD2	CASSPVVAGGGNTQYF	TGTGCCAGCAGCCCCGTGGTAGCGGGAGGTGGGAATACGCAGTATTTT
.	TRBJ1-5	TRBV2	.	CASSDRAYSNQPQHF	TGTGCCAGCAGTGACAGGGCTTATAGCAATCAGCCCCAGCATTTT
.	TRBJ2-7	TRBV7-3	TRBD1	CASSLGQGTEQYF	TGTGCCAGCAGCCTCGGACAGGGGACCGAGCAGTACTTC
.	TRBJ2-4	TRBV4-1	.	CASSQDSGGRTNIQYF	TGCGCCAGCAGCCAAGATTCGGGGGGCCGCACGAACATTCAGTACTTC
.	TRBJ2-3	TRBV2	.	CASSRCLRGATPRTDTQYF	TGTGCCAGCAGTCGTTGCTTAAGGGGGGCTACGCCGCGCACAGATACGCAGTATTTT
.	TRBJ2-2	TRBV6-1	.	CASSEDSGTGELFF	TGTGCCAGCAGTGAAGATTCGGGCACCGGGGAGCTGTTTTTT
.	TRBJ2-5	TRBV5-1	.	CASSLYRGTQETQYF	TGCGCCAGCAGCTTGTACCGGGGGACCCAAGAGACCCAGTACTTC
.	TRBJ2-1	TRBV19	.	CASSMWPSVDNEQFF	TGTGCCAGTAGTATGTGGCCTAGCGTCGACAATGAGCAGTTCTTC
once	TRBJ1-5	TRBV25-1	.	CASSELTGNQPQHF	TGTGCCAGCAGTGAATTAACGGGCAATCAGCCCCAGCATTTT
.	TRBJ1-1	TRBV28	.	CASKEGVNTEAFF	TGTGCCAGCAAGGAGGGGGTGAACACTGAAGCTTTCTTT
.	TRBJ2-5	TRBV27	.	CASSLTAEETQYF	TGTGCCAGCAGTTTGACAGCCGAAGAGACCCAGTACTTC
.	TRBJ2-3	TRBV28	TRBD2	CASSLGTSGIDTQYF	TGTGCCAGCAGCCTCGGGACTAGCGGGATAGATACGCAGTATTTT
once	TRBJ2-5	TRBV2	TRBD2	CASRVGLGGETQYF	TGTGCCAGCAGGGTAGGACTAGGAGGGGAGACCCAGTACTTC
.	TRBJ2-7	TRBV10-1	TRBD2	CASRTTGTSGKSSYEQYF	TGCGCCAGCAGGACTACCGGGACTAGCGGGAAATCCTCCTACGAGCAGTACTTC
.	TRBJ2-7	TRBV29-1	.	CSVEVGQFSSYEQYF	TGCAGCGTTGAGGTGGGGCAGTTCAGTTCCTACGAGCAGTACTTC
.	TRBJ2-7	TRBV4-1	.	CASSQEVSESVTTYEQYF	TGCGCCAGCAGCCAAGAAGTATCTGAGTCGGTAACTACCTACGAGCAGTACTTC
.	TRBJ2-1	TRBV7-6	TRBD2	CASSLAAGLAGVKEQFF	TGTGCCAGCAGCTTAGCAGCGGGACTAGCGGGAGTAAAGGAGCAGTTCTTC